This T cell receptor (beta chain) was sequenced during a study of blood T cells in healthy people across ages. Regarding the study as a whole: TCR beta diversity per million T cells fell roughly linearly with age.

This clonotype was picked up many times. Its cognate antigen is unknown. Germline V lookup: CDR1 SGDLS, CDR2 YYNGEE. The CDR3 has 17 amino acids. The V gene end was trimmed by 3 bases and the J gene end by 4 bases; junction bases not matched to a gene: 14. Together with a sample-barcoded 5' primer, a J-beta primer mix was included in a second PCR lasting roughly 6 to 12 cycles. Researchers report that a template-switch adaptor with 12 random nucleotides tagged each cDNA molecule. TCRdb redid the calling of the 5' RACE reads with MiXCR, one entry per CDR3 protein. The sample holds about 1.1 million distinct CDR3 sequences; 35% to 45% are singletons and the top ten take 10% to 15%. The donors, aged roughly 6 to 100, were healthy Caucasians from Russia.

This clonotype was obtained from a man aged 18 to 30 in good health. The sample comprised blood. This chain links TRBV9 with TRBJ2-3; 7 bases map to TRBD1. The CDR3 sequence: CASSASTGLRRADTQYF. CDR3 DNA: TGTGCCAGCAGCGCTTCGACAGGGCTCCGAAGGGCAGATACGCAGTATTTT.